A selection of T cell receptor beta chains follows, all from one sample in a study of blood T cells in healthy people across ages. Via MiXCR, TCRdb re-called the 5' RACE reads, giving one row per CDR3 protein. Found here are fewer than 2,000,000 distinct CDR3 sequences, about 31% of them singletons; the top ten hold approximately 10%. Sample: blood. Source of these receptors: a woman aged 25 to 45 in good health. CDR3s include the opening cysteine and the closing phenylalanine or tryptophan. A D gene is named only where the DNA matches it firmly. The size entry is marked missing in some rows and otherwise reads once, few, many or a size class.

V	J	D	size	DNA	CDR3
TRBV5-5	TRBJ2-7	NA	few	TGTGCCAGCAGACTGGGGGACCGAGCCTACGAGCAGTACTTC	CASRLGDRAYEQYF
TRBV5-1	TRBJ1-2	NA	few	TGCGCCAGCAGCCCGGGAGGAACCGTCTATGGCTACACCTTC	CASSPGGTVYGYTF
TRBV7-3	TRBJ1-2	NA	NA	TGTGCCAGCAGCGATATACTAAAAGCGGTCTATGGCTACACCTTC	CASSDILKAVYGYTF
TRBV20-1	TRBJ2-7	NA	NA	TGCAGTGCTAGCTTAGACAGCCTATACTATGGGGGGATTTACGAGCAGTACTTC	CSASLDSLYYGGIYEQYF
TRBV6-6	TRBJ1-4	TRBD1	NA	TGTGCCAGCAGTTACGTGACAGGGGGGGAAAAACTGTTTTTT	CASSYVTGGEKLFF
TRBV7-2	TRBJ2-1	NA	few	TGTGCCAGCAGCCCCCGGACTTGGGGGGAGCAGTTCTTC	CASSPRTWGEQFF
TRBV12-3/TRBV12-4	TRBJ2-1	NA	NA	TGTGCCGGCAGTCCCTCGGTCAATGAGCAGTTCTTC	CAGSPSVNEQFF
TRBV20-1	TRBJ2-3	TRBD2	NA	TGCAGTGCTGAAATGGGGGGGGATACGCAGTATTTT	CSAEMGGDTQYF
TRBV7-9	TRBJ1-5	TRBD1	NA	TGTGCCAGCAGCACCACCGCAGGGGGCGCGGGGCAGCCCCAGCATTTT	CASSTTAGGAGQPQHF
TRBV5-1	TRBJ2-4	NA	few	TGCGCCAGCAGCTTAGACGGGAGACTAGCCAAAAACATTCAGTACTTC	CASSLDGRLAKNIQYF
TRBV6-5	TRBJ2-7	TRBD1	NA	TGTGCCAGCAGTTACGCCGGACAGGGGGGCGACGAGCAGTACTTC	CASSYAGQGGDEQYF